These T cell receptor beta chains were read from a single sample in a study of human T cells and chemical hapten exposure. MiXCR, applied by TCRdb to the 5' RACE reads, yields one record per CDR3 protein. The sample carries 130,000 or so distinct CDR3 sequences, roughly 4.1% recorded once. The receptors derive from a female donor in good health. CDR3s include the opening cysteine and the closing phenylalanine or tryptophan. Fields, in order: D gene, clone size, V gene, J gene, CDR3 DNA, CDR3 protein. The D gene is left open where the match is weak. A clone size is listed for some rows: how often the clone was seen (once, few, many), or a class if it is expanded.

d_call: TRBD1
clone_size: many
v_call: TRBV5-1
j_call: TRBJ2-6
cdr3_nt: TGCGCCAGCAGCTTACATGGGGCAACCCCGGGACAGGGCTCCGGCTCTGGGGCCAACGTCCTGACTTTC
cdr3_aa: CASSLHGATPGQGSGSGANVLTF

d_call: TRBD2
clone_size: many
v_call: TRBV20-1
j_call: TRBJ2-1
cdr3_nt: TGCAGTGCTGTAACATGGGCGGGGGGCTCCTACAATGAGCAGTTCTTC
cdr3_aa: CSAVTWAGGSYNEQFF

d_call: -
clone_size: many
v_call: TRBV20-1
j_call: TRBJ2-7
cdr3_nt: TGCAGTGCTACCCAGGGTTTTTCCTACGAGCAGTACTTC
cdr3_aa: CSATQGFSYEQYF

d_call: -
clone_size: -
v_call: TRBV2
j_call: TRBJ1-2
cdr3_nt: TGTGCCAGCAGGCCTAGTGGGGGTTACTATGGCTACACCTTC
cdr3_aa: CASRPSGGYYGYTF

d_call: -
clone_size: many
v_call: TRBV30
j_call: TRBJ1-6
cdr3_nt: TGTGCCTGGAGGGACAATCCGAGTCGGCCCCTCCACTTT
cdr3_aa: CAWRDNPSRPLHF

d_call: -
clone_size: -
v_call: TRBV13
j_call: TRBJ1-1
cdr3_nt: TGTGCCAGCAGCTTAGAGTACAGGCACACTGAAGCTTTCTTT
cdr3_aa: CASSLEYRHTEAFF

d_call: TRBD2
clone_size: -
v_call: TRBV2
j_call: TRBJ2-1
cdr3_nt: TGTGCCAGCAGTAGACTAGCAAATCGTGAGCAGTTCTTC
cdr3_aa: CASSRLANREQFF

d_call: TRBD1
clone_size: many
v_call: TRBV20-1
j_call: TRBJ1-5
cdr3_nt: TGCAGTGCGATTGGACAGGGGGGTCAGCCCCAGCATTTT
cdr3_aa: CSAIGQGGQPQHF

d_call: TRBD2
clone_size: many
v_call: TRBV12-3/TRBV12-4
j_call: TRBJ2-1
cdr3_nt: TGTGCCAGCAGCTCCAAGTCAACTAGCGGCTTTCGAAATGAGCAGTTCTTC
cdr3_aa: CASSSKSTSGFRNEQFF

d_call: TRBD2
clone_size: many
v_call: TRBV3-1
j_call: TRBJ2-3
cdr3_nt: TGTGCCAGCAGCCCCTCTAGGGGACTAGCGGGGCCGGGCGGTACGCAGTATTTT
cdr3_aa: CASSPSRGLAGPGGTQYF

d_call: TRBD2
clone_size: many
v_call: TRBV30
j_call: TRBJ2-3
cdr3_nt: TGTGCCTGGAGTTCCCGGACTAGCGGGCCGAGGATGTCGCAGTATTTT
cdr3_aa: CAWSSRTSGPRMSQYF

d_call: -
clone_size: many
v_call: TRBV2
j_call: TRBJ2-5
cdr3_nt: TGTGCCAGCAGTGATCTGGGTAAAGAGACCCAGTACTTC
cdr3_aa: CASSDLGKETQYF

d_call: -
clone_size: many
v_call: TRBV27
j_call: TRBJ2-7
cdr3_nt: TGTGCCAGCGGACGGGGCACCTCCTACGAGCAGTACTTC
cdr3_aa: CASGRGTSYEQYF

d_call: -
clone_size: many
v_call: TRBV5-1
j_call: TRBJ2-3
cdr3_nt: TGCGCCAGCAGCTTCGGACAGAACACAGATACGCAGTATTTT
cdr3_aa: CASSFGQNTDTQYF

d_call: TRBD2
clone_size: many
v_call: TRBV5-1
j_call: TRBJ2-3
cdr3_nt: TGCGCCAGCAGCGAAGCGGGGGCTAGCACAGATACGCAGTATTTT
cdr3_aa: CASSEAGASTDTQYF

d_call: TRBD2
clone_size: many
v_call: TRBV7-9
j_call: TRBJ2-5
cdr3_nt: TGTGCCAGCAGCACCCGAAGCGGGGGGTCCGGGGAGACCCAGTACTTC
cdr3_aa: CASSTRSGGSGETQYF

d_call: -
clone_size: many
v_call: TRBV4-3
j_call: TRBJ1-2
cdr3_nt: TGCGCCAGCAGCCAACTTCTGCAGGGGCCCTATGGCTACACCTTC
cdr3_aa: CASSQLLQGPYGYTF